The 12 T cell receptor beta chains in this list originate from one sample, sequenced in a study of technical replicates of blood from several donors (dated by TCRdb to between 2016 and 2019). To prepare the library, the immunoSEQ multiplex PCR assay was applied. TCRdb mirrors the immuneACCESS table, restricted to in-frame sequences. Some clones are absent from its copies; in checked studies, under half trace to an unresolved V gene, and the reason for the others is unknown. The sample table holds just over 60,000 clones, of which approximately 87% were seen once. Roughly 5.2% of the sample is held by the ten biggest clonotypes. Sequences were obtained from PBMCs. Receptor source: a human donor in good health. Some clones in this sample may be carry-over from other donors' samples.

The chain couples TRBV5-1 to TRBJ2-5; 9 bases fit TRBD1. CDR1 SGHRS and CDR2 YFSETQ come from the germline V gene. Losses at the gene ends were 3 bases for V and 5 bases for J; bases not matched to a gene: 8. This CDR3 spans 15 amino acids. The CDR3 nucleotides are TGCGCCAGCAGCTCCGGGACAGGGTACGGGGAGACCCAGTACTTC. This encodes CASSSGTGYGETQYF.

The J gene is TRBJ1-6, the V gene TRBV6-5; D gene unclear. The CDR3 loop spans 15 amino acids. CDR1 is MNHEY and CDR2 is SVGAGI in the germline V gene. V lost 6 bases, J lost 6 bases, and 15 bases lay in between. For the CDR3, the DNA is TGTGCCAGCAGCCCCGGGCGGGTCCCTAATTCACCCCTCCACTTT. Translation: CASSPGRVPNSPLHF.

The chain carries TRBV5-1 and TRBJ2-7; 8 bases are shared with TRBD2. The CDR3 has 13 amino acids. J gave up 11 bases and V 4 bases, and 11 bases lay outside the gene matches. Germline V lookup: CDR1 SGHRS, CDR2 YFSETQ. The CDR3: CASSPTTGGTKYF. DNA for the CDR3: TGCGCCAGCAGCCCCACAACGGGGGGGACTAAGTACTTC.

V and J are TRBV18 and TRBJ1-1; D might be TRBD1 (5 bases). This CDR3 spans 13 amino acids. V lost 3 bases and J lost 3, with 8 bases in between. Germline V gene sequence: CDR1 KGHSH, CDR2 LQKENI. CDR3 DNA: TGTGCCAGCTCACCTCGGGGGGACACTGAAGCTTTCTTT. Amino acids: CASSPRGDTEAFF.

This chain connects TRBV30 to TRBJ1-4, with D unclear. V was shortened by 0 bases and J by 6 bases, with 11 bases between the two germline ends. This CDR3 contains 14 residues. Germline V gene data show CDR1 as GTSNPN and CDR2 as SVGIG (reference sequence). Here the CDR3 DNA reads TGTGCCTGGAGTGTGGACTCGGGCGATGAAAAACTGTTTTTT. This translates into CAWSVDSGDEKLFF.

This clone was found once. This sequence joins TRBV6-6 and TRBJ1-2, with 7 nucleotides matching TRBD1. With 5 bases clipped from V and 4 bases from J, the junction kept 10 bases outside the gene matches. The CDR3 is made up of 15 amino acids. Germline CDR1 MNHNY, CDR2 SVGAGI (reference sequence). The CDR3 spells CASSPTGTALYGYTF. DNA of the CDR3: TGTGCCAGCAGTCCTACCGGGACAGCCCTCTATGGCTACACCTTC.

The rearrangement links TRBV5-1 to TRBJ2-1, with TRBD2 identical over 11 bases. Trimming cost V 0 bases and J 7 bases; bases outside gene matches: 3. This CDR3 region has 15 residues. Per germline, CDR1 SGHRS and CDR2 YFSETQ. CDR3 nucleotide sequence: TGCGCCAGCAGCTTGGGACTAGCGGGAAGGAATGAGCAGTTCTTC. Encoded protein: CASSLGLAGRNEQFF.

J is TRBJ1-2 and V is TRBV10-3, with 9 bases matching TRBD1. The V and J ends lost 3 bases and 7 bases, in that order; junction bases with no gene match: 3. There are 13 residues in the CDR3. Germline CDR1 ENHRY, CDR2 SYGVKD. CDR3 sequence reads: CAISEQGAFGYTF. CDR3 in DNA: TGTGCCATCAGTGAACAGGGGGCTTTTGGCTACACCTTC.

The chain combines TRBV6-5 with TRBJ2-5, with 11 bases aligning to TRBD1. After removal of 8 bases from V and 3 bases from J, the junction contained 8 bases not matched to a gene. The CDR3 contains 15 residues. Looked up from germline, CDR1 is MNHEY and CDR2 is SVGAGI. The CDR3 protein is CASGQGAGAEETQYF. As DNA, the CDR3 is TGTGCCAGCGGACAGGGGGCGGGGGCGGAAGAGACCCAGTACTTC.

V and J are TRBV7-8 and TRBJ2-5; a weak D match, TRBD2 (5 bases). Between the trimmed V and J ends, which lost 5 bases and 13 bases, there was a span of 17 bases. CDR1 is SGHVS and CDR2 is FQNEAQ in the germline V gene. The CDR3 has 12 residues. In DNA form, the CDR3 reads TGTGCCAGCAGCCTCCCCCGCGGGTTGCTGTACTTC. It specifies CASSLPRGLLYF.

This CDR3 is CASSAQGNTEAFF. The DNA for the CDR3 is TGTGCCAGCAGCGCACAGGGGAACACTGAAGCTTTCTTT. V gene TRBV7-8 combines with J gene TRBJ1-1; maybe TRBD1 (6 bases). Germline lookup yields CDR1 SGHVS and CDR2 FQNEAQ. The ends were cut back, 5 bases at V and 1 base at J, with 8 bases in the middle. This CDR3 region has 13 residues.

This chain joins TRBV9 and TRBJ2-1; a possible D gene is TRBD2 (5 bases). V lost 4 bases, J lost 0 bases, and 11 bases lay in between. The CDR3 loop spans 15 amino acids. Germline CDR1 SGDLS, CDR2 YYNGEE. The CDR3 nucleotides read TGTGCCAGCAGCAAGGACGCGGGCTCCTACAATGAGCAGTTCTTC. Translation gives CASSKDAGSYNEQFF.